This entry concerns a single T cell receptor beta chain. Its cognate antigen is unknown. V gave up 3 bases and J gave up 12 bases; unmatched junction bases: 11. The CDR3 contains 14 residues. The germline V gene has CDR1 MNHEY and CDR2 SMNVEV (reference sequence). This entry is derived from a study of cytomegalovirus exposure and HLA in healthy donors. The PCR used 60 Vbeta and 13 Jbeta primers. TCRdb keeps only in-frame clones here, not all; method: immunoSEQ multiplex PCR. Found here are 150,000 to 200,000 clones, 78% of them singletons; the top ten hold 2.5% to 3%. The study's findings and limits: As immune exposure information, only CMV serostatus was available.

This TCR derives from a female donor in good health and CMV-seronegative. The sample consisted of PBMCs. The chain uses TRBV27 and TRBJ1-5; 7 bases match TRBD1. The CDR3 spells CASSFGTAGNDQHF. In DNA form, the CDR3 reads TGTGCCAGCAGTTTTGGGACAGCCGGTAACGACCAGCATTTT.